This T cell receptor beta chain was observed in a study of blood T cell repertoires in COVID-19. Whole-study context: Samples taken during acute and convalescent COVID-19 were collected in the United States, Italy and Spain.

The CDR3 is 12 amino acids. V was shortened by 6 bases and J by 7 bases, with 9 bases between the two germline ends. How the authors handled the data: For nucleated cells, counts were estimated from reference gene primer amplification. Here immunoSEQ multiplex PCR was the method, and the copy in TCRdb shows in-frame clones only, minus some. The D gene and trimming were derived from the DNA, and the V and J assignments and clone size from that table. The sample lists around 200,000 clones; 80% to 90% were seen once. Sequenced: peripheral blood. The rearrangement joins TRBV12-3 or TRBV12-4 to TRBJ1-4, with no clear D. The source is a young man with active or convalescent COVID-19. CDR3 residues: CASSRVPEKLFF. The CDR3 DNA reads TGTGCCAGCAGCCGGGTCCCTGAAAAACTGTTTTTT.